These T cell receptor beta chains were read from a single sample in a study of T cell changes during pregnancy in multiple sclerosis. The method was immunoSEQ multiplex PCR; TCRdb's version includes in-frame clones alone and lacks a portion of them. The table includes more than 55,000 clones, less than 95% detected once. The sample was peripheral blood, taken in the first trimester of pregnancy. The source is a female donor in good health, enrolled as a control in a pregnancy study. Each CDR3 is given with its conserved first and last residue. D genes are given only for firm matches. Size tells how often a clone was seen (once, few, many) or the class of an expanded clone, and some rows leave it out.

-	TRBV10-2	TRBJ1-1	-	CASIGSSWEENTEAFF	TGCGCCAGCATTGGGAGCAGTTGGGAGGAGAACACTGAAGCTTTCTTT
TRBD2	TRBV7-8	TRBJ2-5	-	CASSFPGGSRETQYF	TGTGCCAGCAGCTTCCCGGGGGGGTCTCGGGAGACCCAGTACTTC
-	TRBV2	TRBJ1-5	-	CASSHLDQPQHF	TGTGCCAGCAGCCACTTGGATCAGCCCCAGCATTTT
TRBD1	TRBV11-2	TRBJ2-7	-	CASSLGNGRGFSYEQYF	TGTGCCAGCAGCTTAGGGAATGGCAGGGGGTTTTCCTACGAGCAGTACTTC
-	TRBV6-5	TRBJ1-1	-	CASSYSIRVEAFF	TGTGCCAGCAGTTACTCGATTCGGGTTGAAGCTTTCTTT
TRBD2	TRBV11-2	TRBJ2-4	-	CASRDSGSIQYF	TGTGCCAGCAGGGACAGCGGGAGCATTCAGTACTTC
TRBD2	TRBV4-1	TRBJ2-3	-	CAAGEGREGDTQYF	TGCGCCGCCGGGGAGGGGCGGGAAGGAGATACGCAGTATTTT
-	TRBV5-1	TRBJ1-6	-	CASSLETAGNSPLHF	TGCGCCAGCAGCTTGGAGACAGCCGGCAATTCACCCCTCCACTTT
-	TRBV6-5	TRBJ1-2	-	CASSLDSGYGYTF	TGTGCCAGCAGCCTGGACTCGGGCTATGGCTACACCTTC
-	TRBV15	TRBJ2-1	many	CATSRERETDEQFF	TGTGCCACCAGCAGAGAGAGGGAAACCGATGAGCAGTTCTTC
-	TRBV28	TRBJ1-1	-	CASSQTEYQNTEAFF	TGTGCCAGCAGCCAAACCGAGTACCAAAACACTGAAGCTTTCTTT